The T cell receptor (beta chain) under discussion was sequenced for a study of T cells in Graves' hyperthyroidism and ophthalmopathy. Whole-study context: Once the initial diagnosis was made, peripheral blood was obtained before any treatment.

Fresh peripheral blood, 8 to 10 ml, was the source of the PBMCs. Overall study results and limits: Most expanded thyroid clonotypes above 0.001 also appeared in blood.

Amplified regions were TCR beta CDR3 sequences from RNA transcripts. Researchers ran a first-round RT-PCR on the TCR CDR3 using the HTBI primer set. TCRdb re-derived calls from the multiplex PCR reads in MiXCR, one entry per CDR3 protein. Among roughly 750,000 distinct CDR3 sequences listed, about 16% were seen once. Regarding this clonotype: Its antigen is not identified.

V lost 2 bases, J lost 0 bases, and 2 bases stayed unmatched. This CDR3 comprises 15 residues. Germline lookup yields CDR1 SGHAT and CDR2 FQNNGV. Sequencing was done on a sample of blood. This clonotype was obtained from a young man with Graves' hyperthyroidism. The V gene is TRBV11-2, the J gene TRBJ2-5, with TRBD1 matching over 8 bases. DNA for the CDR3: TGTGCCAGCAGCTTAAACAGGGGGTACCAAGAGACCCAGTACTTC. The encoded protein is CASSLNRGYQETQYF.